Below, 25 T cell receptor beta chains from the same sample are listed, as sequenced in a study of early T cells in non-severe SARS-CoV-2 infection. TCRdb analysed the 5' RACE reads with MiXCR anew, one entry per CDR3 protein. The sample holds 65,000 to 75,000 distinct CDR3 sequences, less than 15% seen once. The sample consisted of whole blood. The receptors were sampled from an adult who was a healthcare worker with PCR-confirmed SARS-CoV-2 infection or an uninfected control (not recorded which).

This chain joins TRBV20-1 and TRBJ2-3; tentatively, D is TRBD2 (5 bases). The CDR3 contains 12 residues. From germline, CDR1 is DFQATT and CDR2 SNEGSKA (reference sequence). V was shortened by 6 bases and J by 6 bases, with 13 bases between the two germline ends. In nucleotides, the CDR3 is TGCAGTGCCGCGGGCGCCAGGGATACGCAGTATTTT. This translates into CSAAGARDTQYF.

The chain is built from TRBV12-3 or TRBV12-4 and TRBJ1-6; D ambiguous. The CDR3 has 13 amino acids. V was trimmed by 6 bases and J by 4 bases, leaving 7 bases between them. The CDR3 region has the DNA TGTGCCAGCAGCCGGATGTATAATTCACCCCTCCACTTT. Its translation is CASSRMYNSPLHF.

This clonotype was counted between two and nine times. CDR3 coding DNA: TGTGCCAGCAGTTACCGACAGGGGAACACTGAAGCTTTCTTT. Its protein is CASSYRQGNTEAFF. The rearrangement links TRBV6-6 to TRBJ1-1, with 7 bases lining up with TRBD1. V lost 2 bases to trimming and J lost 1 base; unmatched junction nucleotides: 1. Germline values: CDR1 MNHNY, CDR2 SVGAGI (reference sequence). This CDR3 has 14 residues.

Many counts were recorded for this clonotype. The DNA of the CDR3 is TGTGCCAGCAGTGAAGCTAGCGGGTGGAACACCGGGGAGCTGTTTTTT. Translation: CASSEASGWNTGELFF. This sequence joins TRBV6-1 and TRBJ2-2, with 7 bases lining up with TRBD2. The trim removed 0 bases at V and 1 base at J, leaving 2 bases unmatched. The CDR3 runs to 16 residues. Looked up from germline, CDR1 is MNHNS and CDR2 is SASEGT.

This clonotype was picked up a small number of times. The V and J genes are TRBV6-2 or TRBV6-3 and TRBJ2-5, with a possible D match to TRBD2 (5 bases). Germline V CDR1 and CDR2: MNHEY, SVGEGT. This CDR3 contains 12 residues. V was pared by 5 bases and J by 3 bases, with 7 bases between. DNA of the CDR3: TGTGCCAGCAGTCGGCGGGAAGAGACCCAGTACTTC. It encodes CASSRREETQYF.

This clonotype was observed many times. This chain links TRBV5-6 with TRBJ2-2, with D tentatively TRBD2 (6 bases). Trimming took off 7 bases at V and 1 base at J, with 14 bases between the two ends. The length of the CDR3 is 15 residues. Germline loops: CDR1 SGHDT, CDR2 YYEEEE. The CDR3 protein is CASLPFGGNTGELFF. The CDR3 DNA reads TGTGCCAGCCTTCCTTTCGGGGGGAACACCGGGGAGCTGTTTTTT.

This clonotype has a handful of counts. The chain is built from TRBV7-9 and TRBJ2-3, with D possibly matching TRBD1 (6 bases). Trimming cost V 7 bases and J 0 bases, with 14 bases left between them. The CDR3 loop spans 15 amino acids. Per the germline V gene, CDR1 is SEHNR and CDR2 is FQNEAQ (reference sequence). CDR3 coding DNA: TGTGCCAGCACCCGGGACACCATTAGCACAGATACGCAGTATTTT. This gives the protein CASTRDTISTDTQYF.

Only a few counts were recorded for this clonotype. J is TRBJ2-3 and V is TRBV7-2; 9 nucleotides line up with TRBD1. Germline values: CDR1 SGHTA, CDR2 FQGNSA. The CDR3 loop spans 13 amino acids. V was pared by 5 bases and J by 8 bases, with 5 bases of the junction left unmatched. The CDR3 spells CASSGTGSFTQYF. The CDR3 coding sequence is TGTGCCAGCAGCGGGACAGGGAGCTTTACGCAGTATTTT.

The chain has TRBV21-1 and TRBJ1-6; the table's D call TRBD1 went unverified against the DNA. TRBV21-1 is shown as a pseudogene. There are 14 residues in the CDR3. The CDR3 DNA reads as TGTGCCAGCAGCTCCCGAAGGGGTAATTCACCCCTCCACTTT. It encodes CASSSRRGNSPLHF.

This clonotype was seen ten or more times. The V call is TRBV6-2 or TRBV6-3, the J call TRBJ1-2, with D unresolved. The ends were cut back, 5 bases at V and 5 bases at J, with 3 bases in the middle. CDR3 length equals 10 residues. Germline V gene sequence: CDR1 MNHEY, CDR2 SVGEGT. The CDR3 coding sequence is TGTGCCAGCAGTGGGTATGGCTACACCTTC. Encoded protein: CASSGYGYTF.

Only a few counts were recorded for this clonotype. The chain couples TRBV3-1 to TRBJ1-2, with D maybe TRBD1 (6 bases). From germline, CDR1 is LGHDT and CDR2 YNNKEL (reference sequence). V was pared by 1 base and J by 5 bases, with 14 bases between. The CDR3 covers 15 residues. The CDR3 bases are TGTGCCAGCAGCCAAGGCCGGGGGGGCTGGTATGGCTACACCTTC. It is translated as CASSQGRGGWYGYTF.

This clonotype was recorded at least ten times. The gene calls are TRBV6-2 or TRBV6-3 and TRBJ2-7; D may match TRBD1 or TRBD2 (5 bases each). Looked up from germline, CDR1 is MNHEY and CDR2 is SVGEGT. CDR3 size: 14 residues. Between the trimmed V and J ends, which lost 5 bases and 1 base, there was a span of 12 bases. The chain's CDR3 is CASSPWDVSYEQYF. The CDR3 nucleotides read TGTGCCAGCAGTCCGTGGGACGTATCCTACGAGCAGTACTTC.

This clonotype appeared a few times. The chain recombines TRBV2 with TRBJ1-1; D call uncertain. V gave up 2 bases and J gave up 9 bases, with 10 bases separating them. The CDR3 is 12 amino acids. Germline CDR1 reads SNHLY; CDR2 reads FYNNEI. The CDR3 DNA sequence: TGTGCCAGCAGTGAAATTTATCGGAAAGCTTTCTTT. It yields the protein CASSEIYRKAFF. The complete variable domain, with remaining parts taken from reference TRBV2 and TRBJ1-1, reads EPEVTQTPSHQVTQMGQEVILRCVPISNHLYFYWYRQILGQKVEFLVSFYNNEISEKSEIFDDQFSVERPDGSNFTLKIRSTKLEDSAMYFCASSEIYRKAFFGQGTRLTVV.

The sample holds many counts of this clonotype. The chain employs TRBV9 and TRBJ2-1; D may be TRBD1 or TRBD2 (6 bases each). The ends were cut back, 1 base at V and 0 bases at J, with 17 bases in the middle. The germline V gene has CDR1 SGDLS and CDR2 YYNGEE. The CDR3 runs 18 residues. CDR3 in amino acids: CASSVSVSGGSSYNEQFF. DNA for the CDR3: TGTGCCAGCAGCGTATCGGTCTCCGGGGGCAGCTCCTACAATGAGCAGTTCTTC. The whole variable domain, remainder taken from reference TRBV9 and TRBJ2-1, is DSGVTQTPKHLITATGQRVTLRCSPRSGDLSVYWYQQSLDQGLQFLIQYYNGEERAKGNILERFSAQQFPDLHSELNLSSLELGDSALYFCASSVSVSGGSSYNEQFFGPGTRLTVL.

This clonotype was counted a few times. The V and J genes are TRBV12-3 or TRBV12-4 and TRBJ2-7; D gene ambiguous. The CDR3 has 13 residues. V dropped 6 bases and J dropped 3 bases, with 12 bases sitting between them. CDR3: CASRGNGLYEQYF. CDR3 coding DNA: TGTGCCAGCAGAGGAAACGGCCTCTACGAGCAGTACTTC.

This clonotype was seen many times. The chain combines TRBV28 with TRBJ1-2, with 7 positions matching TRBD1. J lost 4 bases, V lost 7 bases, and 9 bases had no gene match. The CDR3 contains 14 residues. CDR1 MDHEN and CDR2 SYDVKM come from the germline V gene. CDR3 in DNA: TGTGCCAGCAACCGTGGACAGGAGTCCTATGGCTACACCTTC. It codes for CASNRGQESYGYTF.

As regards this clonotype: A read error may explain this, as a much larger clone is one base away. The CDR3 nucleotides are TGTGCCAGCAGCTCCTCTGGGGGCCCCGGCACAGATACGCTGTATTTT. It encodes CASSSSGGPGTDTLYF. V is TRBV5-6 and J is TRBJ2-3; TRBD1 is a possible D gene (6 bases). The V gene's germline CDR1 is SGHDT and CDR2 YYEEEE. The CDR3 sequence is 16 residues long.

In its sample, this clonotype was seen many times. The J gene is TRBJ1-1, the V gene TRBV6-1, with TRBD1 identical over 7 bases. V was pared by 11 bases and J by 4 bases, with 10 bases of the junction left unmatched. The CDR3 extends over 13 amino acids. The germline CDR1 and CDR2 sequences are MNHNS and SASEGT. The DNA of the CDR3 is TGTGCCGGCCTAGGACAGGTAGGCACTGAAGCTTTCTTT. It translates to CAGLGQVGTEAFF.

The sample holds many counts of this clonotype. The chain joins TRBV20-1 to TRBJ2-1; 9 bases match TRBD2. With 3 bases clipped from V and 6 bases from J, the junction kept 9 bases outside the gene matches. CDR3 size: 15 residues. Germline CDR1 is DFQATT and CDR2 is SNEGSKA (reference sequence). CDR3 residues: CSASSEKGLANEQFF. For the CDR3, the DNA is TGCAGTGCTAGTAGTGAGAAGGGACTAGCCAATGAGCAGTTCTTC.

The genes are TRBV5-1 and TRBJ2-1; TRBD2 agrees at 15 bases. Germline CDR1 reads SGHRS; CDR2 reads YFSETQ. The J segment lost 8 bases and the V segment lost 4 bases, leaving 10 bases of the junction unmatched. CDR3 length: 17 amino acids. CDR3 region: CASSPGLAGGNGDEQFF. The CDR3 bases are TGCGCCAGCAGCCCGGGACTAGCGGGGGGCAACGGGGATGAGCAGTTCTTC.

This clonotype was recorded at least ten times. The chain has TRBV11-2 and TRBJ2-7, with D perhaps assigned TRBD1 or TRBD2 (6 bases each). The CDR3 is 14 residues long. The V gene's germline CDR1 is SGHAT and CDR2 FQNNGV. V lost 2 bases and J 5 bases, leaving 13 bases between the germline ends. CDR3 in DNA: TGTGCCAGCAGCTTAAATCCGGGGGCCAACGAGCAGTACTTC. It is translated as CASSLNPGANEQYF.

This clonotype was seen just once. The gene calls are TRBV10-3 and TRBJ1-6; D gene uncertain. The germline CDR1 and CDR2 sequences are ENHRY and SYGVKD. This CDR3 region has 12 residues. The germline V and J ends were trimmed by 6 bases and 8 bases, with 8 bases remaining between them. CDR3 residues: CAISPYHSPLHF. DNA for the CDR3: TGTGCCATCAGCCCGTACCATTCACCCCTCCACTTT.

The table lists this clonotype with many counts. This sequence joins TRBV10-2 and TRBJ1-1, with D possibly matching TRBD1 (5 bases). Trimming took 7 bases from V and 5 from J, leaving 14 bases between them. CDR1 and CDR2 (germline): WSHSY, SAAADI. There are 13 residues in the CDR3. This CDR3 is CASTLGQVTEAFF. The CDR3 DNA follows: TGCGCCAGCACCCTGGGGCAGGTAACTGAAGCTTTCTTT.

This clonotype was seen only a few times. The chain uses TRBV6-5 and TRBJ1-1; 11 nucleotides agree with TRBD1. Germline trimming cut 2 bases from V and 4 bases from J; bases unmatched to any gene: 6. The CDR3 runs 16 residues. Looked up from germline, CDR1 is MNHEY and CDR2 is SVGAGI. The CDR3 protein is CASSYPGTGGSTEAFF. DNA of the CDR3: TGTGCCAGCAGTTACCCTGGGACAGGGGGGTCCACTGAAGCTTTCTTT.

The chain couples TRBV6-5 to TRBJ2-3; D is possibly TRBD1 (6 bases). The germline CDR1 and CDR2 sequences are MNHEY and SVGAGI. There are 14 residues in the CDR3. V was cut by 6 bases and J by 1 base, with 11 bases left in between. CDR3 nucleotides: TGTGCCAGCAGACAGGGAAGGGGCACAGATACGCAGTATTTT. This codes for CASRQGRGTDTQYF.